Shown below are 9 T cell receptor beta chains from a single sample sequenced in a study of a mutant IDH1 vaccine in newly diagnosed glioma (dated by TCRdb to the early 2020s). Library prep was done by the immunoSEQ multiplex PCR assay. Here the immuneACCESS table is served through TCRdb, limited to in-frame sequences with V and J called. Missing clones are a known gap in these copies; in checked studies unresolved V genes cover under half, and the rest lacks a known reason. The sample data list some 130,000 clones, and 80% of these were observed just once. 5% to 6% of the sample comes from the top ten. The time point label, read with the paper, signifies: week 11, during vaccination. A 20-mer mutant IDH1 peptide at 300 micrograms in Montanide made up each vaccine dose, which was injected subcutaneously together with topical imiquimod. Antigens of these TCRs are unknown. Specimen: PBMCs, collected from a glioma patient whose treatment included an IDH1 peptide vaccine. All receptors derive from a man aged 35 to 55 with glioma.

V usage is TRBV30 and J usage is TRBJ2-5; 10 bases are a match to TRBD2. Germline loops: CDR1 GTSNPN, CDR2 SVGIG (reference sequence). The CDR3 loop spans 15 amino acids. Trimming at V came to 0 bases and at J to 5 bases, leaving 6 bases not matched to a gene. DNA for the CDR3: TGTGCCTGGAGTGTTACTAGCGGGGTCTTGGAGACCCAGTACTTC. Translating it yields CAWSVTSGVLETQYF.

V usage is TRBV27 and J usage is TRBJ1-5; 10 positions match TRBD1. Germline V CDR1 and CDR2: MNHEY, SMNVEV (reference sequence). The trim removed 4 bases at V and 3 bases at J, leaving 6 bases unmatched. This CDR3 spans 16 amino acids. CDR3 coding DNA: TGTGCCAGCAGTTCCCGACAGGGGGCTTACAATCAGCCCCAGCATTTT. Translating it yields CASSSRQGAYNQPQHF.

V gene TRBV6-6 combines with J gene TRBJ2-7; 15 bases are shared with TRBD2. The CDR3 totals 16 residues. The germline CDR1 and CDR2 sequences are MNHNY and SVGAGI (reference sequence). Germline trimming cut 5 bases from V and 3 bases from J; bases unmatched to any gene: 5. CDR3 coding DNA: TGTGCCAGCAGTAGGACTAGCGGGGGGGCGGGCTACGAGCAGTACTTC. Protein product: CASSRTSGGAGYEQYF.

The chain couples TRBV2 to TRBJ2-6; D call uncertain. The CDR3 covers 15 residues. The germline V gene has CDR1 SNHLY and CDR2 FYNNEI. V was cut by 8 bases and J by 0 bases, with 11 bases left in between. CDR3 sequence reads: CASSRDGSGANVLTF. CDR3 sequence (DNA): TGTGCCAGCTCCCGTGATGGCTCTGGGGCCAACGTCCTGACTTTC. Supplemented by reference TRBV2 and TRBJ2-6, the full variable domain reads EPEVTQTPSHQVTQMGQEVILRCVPISNHLYFYWYRQILGQKVEFLVSFYNNEISEKSEIFDDQFSVERPDGSNFTLKIRSTKLEDSAMYFCASSRDGSGANVLTFGAGSRLTVL.

The V gene is TRBV6-6, the J gene TRBJ1-1; tentatively, D is TRBD1 (5 bases). The CDR3 sequence is 14 residues long. CDR1 is MNHNY, CDR2 SVGAGI, per germline (reference sequence). Trimming stripped 6 bases from V and 0 bases from J, with 11 bases between. The CDR3 region has the DNA TGTGCCAGCAGGCCGGGACTCATGAACACTGAAGCTTTCTTT. Protein product: CASRPGLMNTEAFF.

This clone has a handful of counts. This chain uses TRBV19 with TRBJ2-2; 8 bases line up with TRBD1. The length of the CDR3 is 19 residues. The germline CDR1 and CDR2 sequences are LNHDA and SQIVND (reference sequence). Trimming at V came to 9 bases and at J to 9 bases, leaving 27 bases not matched to a gene. The CDR3, as DNA: TGTGCCAGCAACGGCTGGCTGGTGCGAGGACAGGGAGATATCCGGGAGCTGTTTTTT. As protein: CASNGWLVRGQGDIRELFF. Using reference TRBV19 and TRBJ2-2 for the parts outside the CDR3, the full variable domain is DGGITQSPKYLFRKEGQNVTLSCEQNLNHDAMYWYRQDPGQGLRLIYYSQIVNDFQKGDIAEGYSVSREKKESFPLTVTSAQKNPTAFYLCASNGWLVRGQGDIRELFFGEGSRLTVL.

A remark on this clone: The sample has other DNA sequences that encode this CDR3 too. The J gene is TRBJ2-3, the V gene TRBV10-1; D ambiguous. Germline values: CDR1 WNHNN, CDR2 SYGVQD (reference sequence). Trimming cost V 0 bases and J 3 bases, with 1 base left between them. This CDR3 contains 12 residues. CDR3 sequence (DNA): TGCGCCAGCAGTGAGTCGACAGATACGCAGTATTTT. Translated: CASSESTDTQYF.

The rearrangement links TRBV4-2 to TRBJ2-2; 7 bases are shared with TRBD1. V lost 0 bases to trimming and J lost 6 bases; unmatched junction nucleotides: 7. The germline gives CDR1 LGHNA, CDR2 YNFKEQ. The CDR3 contains 16 residues. The CDR3 DNA reads TGTGCCAGCAGCCAAGATAGGGGACAGAGCTCCGGGGAGCTGTTTTTT. Protein product: CASSQDRGQSSGELFF.

DNA of the CDR3: TGTGCCAGCAGCCAAGATCTAGACGGAGATGGCTACACCTTC. It translates to CASSQDLDGDGYTF. The chain couples TRBV4-2 to TRBJ1-2, with D unclear. The CDR3 is made up of 14 amino acids. CDR1 is LGHNA and CDR2 is YNFKEQ in the germline V gene. V shed 0 bases and J shed 6 bases, with 11 bases lying between them.